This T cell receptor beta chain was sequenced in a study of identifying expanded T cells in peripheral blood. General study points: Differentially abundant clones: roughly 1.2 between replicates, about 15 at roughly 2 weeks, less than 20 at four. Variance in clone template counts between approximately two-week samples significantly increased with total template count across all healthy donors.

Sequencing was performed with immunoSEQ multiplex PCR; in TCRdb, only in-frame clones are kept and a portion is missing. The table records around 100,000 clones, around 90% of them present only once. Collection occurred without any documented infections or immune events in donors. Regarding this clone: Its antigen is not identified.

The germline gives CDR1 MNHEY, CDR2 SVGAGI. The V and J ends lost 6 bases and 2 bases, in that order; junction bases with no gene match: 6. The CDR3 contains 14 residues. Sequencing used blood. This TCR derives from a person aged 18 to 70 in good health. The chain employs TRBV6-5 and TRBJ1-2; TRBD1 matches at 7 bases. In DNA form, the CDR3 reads TGTGCCAGCAGCAGAGACAGGGACAACTATGGCTACACCTTC. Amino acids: CASSRDRDNYGYTF.